This entry describes one TCR beta chain. At cycle 4 day 1, cycle 7 day 1, and baseline, blood was sampled. The data stem from a study of OX40 agonist ivuxolimab in advanced cancers. TCRdb's table, derived via immunoSEQ multiplex PCR, lists solely in-frame clones and lacks some. The sample comprises about 63,000 clones, roughly 89% of which are singletons, and about 0.62% rests with the top ten. Trimming cost V 8 bases and J 0 bases; bases outside gene matches: 7. CDR1 and CDR2 from the germline V gene are SNHLY and FYNNEI. The CDR3 length is 14 residues. This chain connects TRBV2 to TRBJ2-7; 7 bases map to TRBD1. The sample here was CD4+ or CD8+ T cells sorted from blood, taken in a trial of the OX40 agonist ivuxolimab. The TCR comes from an adult with an advanced solid tumor such as melanoma, head and neck, liver or kidney cancer. The CDR3: CASQGGLISYEQYF. CDR3 coding DNA: TGTGCCAGCCAAGGGGGCCTGATCTCCTACGAGCAGTACTTC.